The rows below give T cell receptor beta chains drawn from one sample of a study of memory CD4+ T cells and cytomegalovirus serostatus. Method: immunoSEQ multiplex PCR; TCRdb's copy keeps in-frame clones and lacks some. The sample contains tens of thousands of clones, about three quarters of which appear only once. Sequences were obtained from memory CD4+ T cells from blood. All receptors come from an adult in good health and CMV-seropositive. Each CDR3 is given with its conserved first and last residue. D genes are given only for firm matches. Size is omitted from some rows. Given values are once, few, many or a class for expanded clones.

V,J,size,D,DNA,CDR3
TRBV5-1,TRBJ2-3,-,TRBD2,TGCGCCAGCAGCGAAGCGGGGCAAGATACGCAGTATTTT,CASSEAGQDTQYF
TRBV19,TRBJ1-2,-,TRBD1,TGTGCCAGTAGTCCCGGGGGGACAGGGGGCTCTAACTATGGCTACACCTTC,CASSPGGTGGSNYGYTF
TRBV28,TRBJ1-1,-,-,TGTGCCAGCAACAACCTCCCCGAGAGGGTTGAAGCTTTCTTT,CASNNLPERVEAFF
TRBV7-2,TRBJ2-5,-,-,TGTGCCAGCAGCTTAGTGGAGGGGACAGAGACCCAGTACTTC,CASSLVEGTETQYF
TRBV2,TRBJ2-7,few,-,TGTGCCAGCAGGATGGACAGCTCCTACGAGCAGTACTTC,CASRMDSSYEQYF
TRBV11-2,TRBJ1-4,-,TRBD1,TGTGCCAGCAGCTTACCAGGGGGTCCAGGGGTCTTTGAAAAACTGTTTTTT,CASSLPGGPGVFEKLFF
TRBV5-6,TRBJ1-3,-,TRBD1,TGTGCCAGCAGCTTGTCCTCCTTTACAGGGGTTGGAAACACCATATATTTT,CASSLSSFTGVGNTIYF
TRBV7-2,TRBJ2-7,-,-,TGTGCCAGCAGCCGAACAGGGAAAGGCTCCTACGAGCAGTACTTC,CASSRTGKGSYEQYF
TRBV19,TRBJ1-4,-,-,TGTGCCAGTAGTCCCCGGGTTCGGGAAAAACTGTTTTTT,CASSPRVREKLFF
TRBV30,TRBJ1-5,-,-,TGTGCCTGGAGTAAGGACTCAAGCAATCAGCCCCAGCATTTT,CAWSKDSSNQPQHF